This entry lists 10 T cell receptor beta chains sequenced from one sample in a study of identical twins. TCRdb fed the 5' RACE reads into MiXCR, producing one record per CDR3 protein. The table includes 550,000 to 700,000 distinct CDR3 sequences, approximately 22% detected once. In addition, the sample was reused for a study of T cells expressing NK-cell markers.

Sequences were obtained from PBMCs. The receptors were gathered from a woman aged 18-35 years in good health.

This clonotype was counted only a few times. The chain is built from TRBV29-1 and TRBJ2-2; D might be TRBD2 (5 bases). The CDR3 covers 14 residues. V was trimmed by 6 bases and J by 6 bases, leaving 17 bases between them. Germline CDR1 reads SQVTM; CDR2 reads ANQGSEA. CDR3 loop: CSVEGDLSPGELFF. CDR3 DNA sequence: TGCAGCGTCGAGGGCGACCTCAGTCCCGGGGAGCTGTTTTTT.

This clonotype was counted ten times or more. This chain joins TRBV4-2 and TRBJ2-7; no firm D call. Germline CDR1 reads LGHNA; CDR2 reads YNFKEQ. Trimming took off 0 bases at V and 2 bases at J, with 5 bases between the two ends. The CDR3 contains 13 residues. The CDR3 loop reads CASSQDRAYEQYF. The CDR3 DNA follows: TGTGCCAGCAGCCAAGATCGGGCCTACGAGCAGTACTTC.

This clonotype was seen at least ten times. The chain has TRBV20-1 and TRBJ2-5, with D unclear. V lost 3 bases to trimming and J lost 2 bases, with 7 bases between them. Germline V gives CDR1 DFQATT, CDR2 SNEGSKA (reference sequence). CDR3 size: 12 residues. CDR3 amino acids: CSAREQQETQYF. The DNA of the CDR3 is TGCAGTGCTAGGGAGCAGCAAGAGACCCAGTACTTC.

The V gene is TRBV7-9, the J gene TRBJ2-1; no definite D call. V was shortened by 0 bases and J by 0 bases, with 12 bases between the two germline ends. The germline gives CDR1 SEHNR, CDR2 FQNEAQ (reference sequence). The CDR3 has 17 amino acids. The DNA for the CDR3 is TGTGCCAGCAGCTTAGCGAATGGTACTACCTCCTACAATGAGCAGTTCTTC. This translates into CASSLANGTTSYNEQFF.

This clonotype was observed a few times. The V call is TRBV5-6, the J call TRBJ2-1, with a possible D match to TRBD2 (5 bases). CDR3 length equals 16 residues. Germline loops: CDR1 SGHDT, CDR2 YYEEEE. The V end was cut by 2 bases, the J end by 0 bases, with 12 bases between. In DNA form, the CDR3 reads TGTGCCAGCAGCTTATTCGGGGTGGACTCCTACAATGAGCAGTTCTTC. Residues: CASSLFGVDSYNEQFF.

V and J are TRBV20-1 and TRBJ2-1; no firm D call. CDR1 is DFQATT, CDR2 SNEGSKA, per germline (reference sequence). With 1 base removed from V and 5 bases from J, the gap between germline ends came to 15 bases. This CDR3 region has 15 residues. CDR3: CSARAPDGLNNEQFF. The CDR3 DNA is TGCAGTGCTAGAGCCCCCGACGGGTTGAACAATGAGCAGTTCTTC.

This sequence joins TRBV11-2 and TRBJ2-1; 7 nucleotides align to TRBD1. V trimming: 5 bases; J trimming: 4 bases; junction bases outside the gene matches: 8. Germline lookup yields CDR1 SGHAT and CDR2 FQNNGV. This CDR3 region has 15 residues. This chain's CDR3 is CASSPRDSLYNEQFF. CDR3 in DNA: TGTGCCAGCAGCCCCCGGGACAGCTTATACAATGAGCAGTTCTTC.

The genes are TRBV7-8 and TRBJ2-7; 9 nucleotides agree with TRBD1. The CDR3 totals 13 residues. Germline V CDR1 and CDR2: SGHVS, FQNEAQ. The V gene end was trimmed by 3 bases and the J gene end by 6 bases; junction bases not matched to a gene: 3. The CDR3 region is CASSLGTGLEQYF. The CDR3 DNA is TGTGCCAGCAGCTTGGGGACAGGGCTCGAGCAGTACTTC.

This clonotype was seen ten or more times. The rearrangement joins TRBV12-3 or TRBV12-4 to TRBJ2-1; D gene unclear. Trimming stripped 3 bases from V and 7 bases from J, with 13 bases between. The CDR3 has 14 amino acids. The CDR3 region is CASSLSPLENEQFF. The CDR3 bases are TGTGCCAGCAGTTTGAGCCCTTTAGAGAATGAGCAGTTCTTC.

The table lists this clonotype with a few counts. The V and J genes are TRBV12-3 or TRBV12-4 and TRBJ2-3, with D perhaps TRBD2 (6 bases). Trimming cost V 8 bases and J 2 bases, with 17 bases left between them. The CDR3 consists of 15 residues. This CDR3 reads CASVDLARDTDTQYF. DNA of the CDR3: TGTGCCAGCGTTGATCTAGCGAGAGACACAGATACGCAGTATTTT.